This entry is about one T cell receptor (beta chain). Its antigen is not known. The data stem from a study of shared clonotypes between healthy human individuals. In the study overall: A few men and a couple of women, aged 18 to 49, were donors.

CDR1 and CDR2 from the germline V gene are MNHEY and SVGAGI. V was trimmed by 10 bases and J by 4 bases, leaving 19 bases between them. The CDR3 length is 15 residues. Study-level findings and limits: Rarefaction analysis demonstrated incomplete sorted-subset sequencing notwithstanding large depth. Relative to their counterparts shared across all four donors, non-shared clonotypes exhibited diminished generation probabilities.

The repertoire was sequenced with immunoSEQ multiplex PCR; TCRdb's copy has only in-frame clones and lacks some. The sample includes 1.4 million to 1.5 million clones, roughly 95% of them seen just once. This TCR was recovered from a man aged 25-45 years in good health. Sequencing used naive CD4+ T cells sorted from blood. Subset described: CD45RA+ positively selected. J is TRBJ2-2 and V is TRBV6-5, with D possibly TRBD2 on 6 matching bases. CDR3 bases: TGTGCCACCGCGGCGGGGTTTTTTGGCACCGGGGAGCTGTTTTTT. This gives the protein CATAAGFFGTGELFF.